This TCR beta chain is drawn from a study of T cell changes during pregnancy in multiple sclerosis. With 0 bases clipped from V and 2 bases from J, the junction kept 5 bases outside the gene matches. Germline assignment: CDR1 SEHNR and CDR2 FQNEAQ (reference sequence). The CDR3 is 16 residues long. The method was immunoSEQ multiplex PCR; TCRdb's version includes in-frame clones alone and lacks a portion of them. The sample yields 40,000 or so clones, about 91% seen once. Sample: CD8+ T cells from peripheral blood mononuclear cells, taken before pregnancy. The sequence came from a female donor with multiple sclerosis, enrolled in a pregnancy study. V usage is TRBV7-9 and J usage is TRBJ1-2; 8 bases map to TRBD1. The CDR3 region is CASSLAPGTGNYGYTF. Written as DNA, the CDR3 is TGTGCCAGCAGCTTAGCGCCAGGGACAGGAAACTATGGCTACACCTTC.